The entry that follows covers one TCR beta chain sequence. Its specificity is not known. This sample was included in a study of neoadjuvant nivolumab and ipilimumab in lung cancer. Measured with immunoSEQ multiplex PCR; TCRdb has only the in-frame clones, and not every one. The table shows 28,000 or so clones, with 75% to 85% occurring only once. CDR1 is LGHNA and CDR2 is YSLEER in the germline V gene. V was trimmed by 3 bases and J by 4 bases, leaving 19 bases between them. The CDR3 covers 18 residues. General study findings and limits: Blood richness before therapy tracked richness in tumors resected after neoadjuvant therapy. Only a single major-pathologic-response sample was available for clonality analysis.

Specimen: tumor tissue, collected after neoadjuvant nivolumab, alone or with ipilimumab, at or shortly before surgery. This TCR was sampled from an adult with non-small cell lung cancer. The chain employs TRBV4-3 and TRBJ2-6; either TRBD1 or TRBD2 may fit D (5 bases each). The CDR3 coding sequence is TGCGCCAGCAGCCATTCCGGGACGGGCTCGGGAGGGGCCAACGTCCTGACTTTC. It is translated as CASSHSGTGSGGANVLTF.